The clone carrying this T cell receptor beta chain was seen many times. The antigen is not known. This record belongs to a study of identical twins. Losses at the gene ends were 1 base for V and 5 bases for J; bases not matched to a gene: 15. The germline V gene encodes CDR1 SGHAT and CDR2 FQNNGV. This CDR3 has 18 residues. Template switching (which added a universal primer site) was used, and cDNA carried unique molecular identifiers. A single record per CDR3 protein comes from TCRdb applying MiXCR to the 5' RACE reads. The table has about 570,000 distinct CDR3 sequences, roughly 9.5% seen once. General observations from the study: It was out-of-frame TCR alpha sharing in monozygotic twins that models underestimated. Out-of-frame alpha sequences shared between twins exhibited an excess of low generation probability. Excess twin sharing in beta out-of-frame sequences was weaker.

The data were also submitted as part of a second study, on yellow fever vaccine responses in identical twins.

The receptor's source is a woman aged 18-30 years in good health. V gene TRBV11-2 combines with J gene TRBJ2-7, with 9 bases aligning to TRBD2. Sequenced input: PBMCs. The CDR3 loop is CASSLVLLSPSGIHEQYF. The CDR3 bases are TGTGCCAGCAGCTTAGTCCTGTTATCGCCTAGCGGGATACACGAGCAGTACTTC. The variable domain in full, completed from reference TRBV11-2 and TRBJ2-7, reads EAGVAQSPRYKIIEKRQSVAFWCNPISGHATLYWYQQILGQGPKLLIQFQNNGVVDDSQLPKDRFSAERLKGVDSTLKIQPAKLEDSAVYLCASSLVLLSPSGIHEQYFGPGTRLTVT.